This entry is about one T cell receptor beta chain. This specimen belongs to a study of blood T cell repertoires in COVID-19. Whole-study context: T cells, B-cell-depleted T cells, or PBMCs supplied cDNA or gDNA.

The CDR3 has 13 amino acids. Germline CDR1 reads GTSNPN; CDR2 reads SVGIG (reference sequence). V was pared by 5 bases and J by 6 bases, with 13 bases between. Original analysis: By means of reference gene primer amplification, nucleated cell counts were estimated. Here immunoSEQ multiplex PCR was the method, and the copy in TCRdb shows in-frame clones only, minus some. Clone size and V and J calls were adopted from that table, with D and trimming inferred from the DNA. This sample has over 200,000 clones, with 87% found just once. Participants spanned ages about 18 to 95 years and resided in roughly 22 US areas. The recovered donors of Cohort 3 showed two negative PCRs, clearance, or symptom resolution.

This chain links TRBV30 with TRBJ1-4; D remains unclear. This sequence was found in a man aged 25-45 years who had recovered from COVID-19. The sequencing input was PBMCs or T cells enriched from blood (not recorded which). The chain's CDR3 is CAWASGGYEKLFF. The CDR3 region has the DNA TGTGCCTGGGCATCCGGAGGTTATGAAAAACTGTTTTTT. Filled out from reference TRBV30 and TRBJ1-4, the complete variable domain reads SQTIHQWPATLVQPVGSPLSLECTVEGTSNPNLYWYRQAAGRGLQLLFYSVGIGQISSEVPQNLSASRPQDRQFILSSKKLLLSDSGFYLCAWASGGYEKLFFGSGTQLSVL.